A selection of T cell receptor beta chains follows, all from one sample in a study of T cell responses to AZD1222 COVID-19 vaccine. TCRdb's copy holds only in-frame clones and misses some; the assay was immunoSEQ multiplex PCR. The profile shows 150,000 or so clones, around 93% of them singletons. Sequencing used peripheral blood, obtained 28 days after the second AZD1222 dose. These receptors all stem from an adult who received the AZD1222 COVID-19 vaccine. Each CDR3 is given with its conserved first and last residue. Each record gives: J gene, D gene, clone size, V gene, CDR3 DNA, CDR3 protein. A D gene is named only where the DNA matches it firmly. Rows give clone size only sometimes, using once, few, many, or a class for an expanded clone.

j_call: TRBJ1-3
d_call: .
clone_size: .
v_call: TRBV20-1
cdr3_nt: TGCAGTGCTAGTAGTACACCTGGAAACACCATATATTTT
cdr3_aa: CSASSTPGNTIYF

j_call: TRBJ2-1
d_call: TRBD1
clone_size: .
v_call: TRBV6-5
cdr3_nt: TGTGCCAGCAGTACCCGACAGGGCTACAATGAGCAGTTCTTC
cdr3_aa: CASSTRQGYNEQFF

j_call: TRBJ1-1
d_call: TRBD1
clone_size: .
v_call: TRBV23-1
cdr3_nt: TGCGCCAGCAGTCAAGAATTCCGATGCTGGACAGGCCTGAACACTGAAGCTTTCTTT
cdr3_aa: CASSQEFRCWTGLNTEAFF

j_call: TRBJ1-6
d_call: .
clone_size: .
v_call: TRBV5-1
cdr3_nt: TGCGCCAGCAGCTTGGATTGGGGGACACCCCTCCACTTT
cdr3_aa: CASSLDWGTPLHF

j_call: TRBJ2-2
d_call: TRBD2
clone_size: .
v_call: TRBV14
cdr3_nt: TGTGCCAGCAGCCAAGGAACTGGACTAGTGGCAGCCGGGGAGCTGTTTTTT
cdr3_aa: CASSQGTGLVAAGELFF

j_call: TRBJ2-2
d_call: TRBD2
clone_size: .
v_call: TRBV11-2
cdr3_nt: TGTGCCAGCAGCTCGCGGGGGACTAGCGGGACCGGGGAGCTGTTTTTT
cdr3_aa: CASSSRGTSGTGELFF

j_call: TRBJ2-1
d_call: TRBD2
clone_size: .
v_call: TRBV7-7
cdr3_nt: TGTGCCAGCAGCTTAGCGCGGGAGAGCTACAATGAGCAGTTCTTC
cdr3_aa: CASSLARESYNEQFF

j_call: TRBJ1-2
d_call: .
clone_size: .
v_call: TRBV7-9
cdr3_nt: TGTGCCAGCAGCTTTGATGGCAGACACTATGGCTACACCTTC
cdr3_aa: CASSFDGRHYGYTF

j_call: TRBJ1-5
d_call: TRBD1
clone_size: .
v_call: TRBV7-9
cdr3_nt: TGTGCCAGCAGCTCAACAGGGGACCAGCCCCAGCATTTT
cdr3_aa: CASSSTGDQPQHF

j_call: TRBJ1-5
d_call: .
clone_size: .
v_call: TRBV19
cdr3_nt: TGTGCCACCCGTTGGGAGATTGGGCAGCCCCAGCATTTT
cdr3_aa: CATRWEIGQPQHF

j_call: TRBJ2-2
d_call: .
clone_size: .
v_call: TRBV7-9
cdr3_nt: TGTGCCAGCAGCCCGGGGCCCACAGGGTTGGGCACCGGGGAGCTGTTTTTT
cdr3_aa: CASSPGPTGLGTGELFF

j_call: TRBJ2-1
d_call: TRBD1
clone_size: .
v_call: TRBV5-4
cdr3_nt: TGTGCCAGCAGCCTTGACAGGGACAATGAGCAGTTCTTC
cdr3_aa: CASSLDRDNEQFF

j_call: TRBJ1-2
d_call: TRBD1
clone_size: .
v_call: TRBV19
cdr3_nt: TGTGCCACCCGGGACAGCGGGCCGGGTAACTATGGCTACACCTTC
cdr3_aa: CATRDSGPGNYGYTF

j_call: TRBJ1-2
d_call: .
clone_size: .
v_call: TRBV5-5
cdr3_nt: TGTGCCAGCAACGGACAGTGGGACTATGGCTACACCTTC
cdr3_aa: CASNGQWDYGYTF

j_call: TRBJ1-4
d_call: .
clone_size: .
v_call: TRBV20-1
cdr3_nt: TGCAGTGCTAGTACCAAGAGACAGTGGAATGAAAAACTGTTTTTT
cdr3_aa: CSASTKRQWNEKLFF

j_call: TRBJ2-3
d_call: TRBD2
clone_size: .
v_call: TRBV11-2
cdr3_nt: TGTGCCAGCAGCTCCGGGACTAGCGGGGGGGGTTGGGATACGCAGTATTTT
cdr3_aa: CASSSGTSGGGWDTQYF

j_call: TRBJ1-5
d_call: .
clone_size: .
v_call: TRBV24-1
cdr3_nt: TGTGCCACCAGTGAGGGGACATGGCCCAATCAGCCCCAGCATTTT
cdr3_aa: CATSEGTWPNQPQHF

j_call: TRBJ2-2
d_call: .
clone_size: once
v_call: TRBV6-2/TRBV6-3
cdr3_nt: TGTGCCAGCAGTTTCAGGGGTTTCGACACCGGGGAGCTGTTTTTT
cdr3_aa: CASSFRGFDTGELFF

j_call: TRBJ2-7
d_call: TRBD2
clone_size: .
v_call: TRBV6-2/TRBV6-3
cdr3_nt: TGTGCCAGCAGTTACGGACTAGCGGCAGCCTACGAGCAGTACTTC
cdr3_aa: CASSYGLAAAYEQYF

j_call: TRBJ2-7
d_call: .
clone_size: .
v_call: TRBV5-1
cdr3_nt: TGCGCCAGCAGCTTGGTTCCAGGCCGAGGGTCCTACGAGCAGTACTTC
cdr3_aa: CASSLVPGRGSYEQYF

j_call: TRBJ2-1
d_call: .
clone_size: .
v_call: TRBV18
cdr3_nt: TGTGCCAGCTCACCAACTATAAACAATGAGCAGTTCTTC
cdr3_aa: CASSPTINNEQFF

j_call: TRBJ1-1
d_call: .
clone_size: .
v_call: TRBV19
cdr3_nt: TGTGCCAGTTCGCCGGCCATGAACACTGAAGCTTTCTTT
cdr3_aa: CASSPAMNTEAFF

j_call: TRBJ1-3
d_call: .
clone_size: .
v_call: TRBV6-2/TRBV6-3
cdr3_nt: TGTGCCAGCAGTTACCCCGGGACCCACGGACCCTCTGGAAACACCATATATTTT
cdr3_aa: CASSYPGTHGPSGNTIYF

j_call: TRBJ1-1
d_call: .
clone_size: .
v_call: TRBV3-1/TRBV3-2
cdr3_nt: TGTGCCAGCAGCCAAGAAGGACCGAACTTGGCTAAAGCTTTCTTT
cdr3_aa: CASSQEGPNLAKAFF

j_call: TRBJ1-1
d_call: TRBD1
clone_size: .
v_call: TRBV7-2
cdr3_nt: TGTGCCAGCAGCCTCCAGGGGGCGGGGATGGGCACTGAAGCTTTCTTT
cdr3_aa: CASSLQGAGMGTEAFF

j_call: TRBJ1-1
d_call: TRBD1
clone_size: .
v_call: TRBV6-5
cdr3_nt: TGTGCCAGCAGTACAGACAGGGTGAACACTGAAGCTTTCTTT
cdr3_aa: CASSTDRVNTEAFF

j_call: TRBJ2-6
d_call: .
clone_size: .
v_call: TRBV7-8
cdr3_nt: TGTGCCAGCAGCTTAGCCCGATCCGTTGTTGGGGCCAACGTCCTGACTTTC
cdr3_aa: CASSLARSVVGANVLTF

j_call: TRBJ2-7
d_call: .
clone_size: .
v_call: TRBV10-2
cdr3_nt: TGCGCCAGCCCCCTCTACGAGCAGTACTTC
cdr3_aa: CASPLYEQYF

j_call: TRBJ1-1
d_call: .
clone_size: few
v_call: TRBV7-2
cdr3_nt: TGTGCCAGCAGCTTAGGGTCCAGAACTGAAGCTTTCTTT
cdr3_aa: CASSLGSRTEAFF

j_call: TRBJ2-1
d_call: TRBD2
clone_size: .
v_call: TRBV30
cdr3_nt: TGTGCCTCCGGACTGGCGGGAGAGGATGAGCAGTTCTTC
cdr3_aa: CASGLAGEDEQFF

j_call: TRBJ2-2
d_call: TRBD2
clone_size: .
v_call: TRBV5-1
cdr3_nt: TGCGCCAGCAGCTTGCCCAGCGGGAGTACCGGGGAGCTGTTTTTT
cdr3_aa: CASSLPSGSTGELFF

j_call: TRBJ2-1
d_call: .
clone_size: .
v_call: TRBV24-1
cdr3_nt: TGTGCCACCAGTGAACCCTACAATGAGCAGTTCTTC
cdr3_aa: CATSEPYNEQFF

j_call: TRBJ1-2
d_call: .
clone_size: once
v_call: TRBV6-5
cdr3_nt: TGTGCCAGCAGTTACCTAGGGGCGAGTAACTATGGCTACACCTTC
cdr3_aa: CASSYLGASNYGYTF

j_call: TRBJ2-2
d_call: .
clone_size: .
v_call: TRBV10-1
cdr3_nt: TGCGCCAGCAGCATTAACACCGGGGAGCTGTTTTTT
cdr3_aa: CASSINTGELFF

j_call: TRBJ1-2
d_call: .
clone_size: .
v_call: TRBV28
cdr3_nt: TGTGCCAGCAGTTGGGGCCCAGGGTATGGCTACACCTTC
cdr3_aa: CASSWGPGYGYTF

j_call: TRBJ1-1
d_call: .
clone_size: .
v_call: TRBV9
cdr3_nt: TGTGCCAGCAGCCCCGGGGTTAACACTGAAGCTTTCTTT
cdr3_aa: CASSPGVNTEAFF

j_call: TRBJ2-1
d_call: .
clone_size: few
v_call: TRBV9
cdr3_nt: TGTGCCAGCAGCCAGGGGGGGAATCGTTACAATGAGCAGTTCTTC
cdr3_aa: CASSQGGNRYNEQFF